This T cell receptor (beta chain) was sequenced in a study of blood T cell repertoires in COVID-19. Study in general: Researchers got acute and convalescent COVID-19 samples from the United States, Italy and Spain. T cells, B-cell-depleted T cells, or PBMCs provided the cDNA or gDNA that served as material.

This clone has only a few counts. Original analysis: Reference gene primers were amplified, and this amplification served to estimate nucleated cell counts. This table comes from immunoSEQ multiplex PCR, and its TCRdb copy is limited to in-frame clones, with some not included. D and trimming come from the DNA, and the V and J calls and clone size come from that table. The sample records around 65,000 clones, about 81% being singletons. Trimming removed 0 bases from V and 5 bases from J, with 9 bases in between. Germline CDR1 is SGHRS and CDR2 is YFSETQ. This CDR3 comprises 14 residues. The sample consisted of peripheral blood. The chain joins TRBV5-1 to TRBJ2-1; weak D call: TRBD2 (5 bases). This clonotype was sampled from a human donor in a cohort sampled during active COVID-19. CDR3 sequence reads: CASSLVSDNNEQFF. Here the CDR3 DNA reads TGCGCCAGCAGCTTGGTTAGCGATAACAATGAGCAGTTCTTC.